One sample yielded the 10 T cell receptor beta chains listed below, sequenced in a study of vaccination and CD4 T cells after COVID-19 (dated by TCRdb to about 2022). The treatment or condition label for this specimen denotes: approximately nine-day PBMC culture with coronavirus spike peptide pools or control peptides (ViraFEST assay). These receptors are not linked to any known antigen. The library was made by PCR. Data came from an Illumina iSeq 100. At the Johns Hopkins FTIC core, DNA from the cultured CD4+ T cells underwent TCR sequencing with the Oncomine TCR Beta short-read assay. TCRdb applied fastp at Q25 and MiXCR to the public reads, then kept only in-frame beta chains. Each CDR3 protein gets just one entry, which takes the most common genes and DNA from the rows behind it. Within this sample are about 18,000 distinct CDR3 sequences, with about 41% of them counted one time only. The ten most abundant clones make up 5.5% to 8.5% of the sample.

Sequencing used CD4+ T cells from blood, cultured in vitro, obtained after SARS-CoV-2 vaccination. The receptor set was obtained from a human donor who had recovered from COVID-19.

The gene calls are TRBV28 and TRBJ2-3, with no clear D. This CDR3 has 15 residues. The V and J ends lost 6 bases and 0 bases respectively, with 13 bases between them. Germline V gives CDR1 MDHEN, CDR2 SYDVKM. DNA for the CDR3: TGTGCCAGCAGAGGCGCTGGCGGAAGCACAGATACGCAGTATTTT. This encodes CASRGAGGSTDTQYF.

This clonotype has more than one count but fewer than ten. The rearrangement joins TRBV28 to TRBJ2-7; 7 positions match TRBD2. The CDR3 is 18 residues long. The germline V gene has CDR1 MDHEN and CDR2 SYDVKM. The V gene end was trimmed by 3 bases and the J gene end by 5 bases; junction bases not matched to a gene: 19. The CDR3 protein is CASSLPLFLAGDPHEQYF. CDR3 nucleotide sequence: TGTGCCAGCAGTTTGCCACTTTTCCTGGCGGGAGACCCCCACGAGCAGTACTTC.

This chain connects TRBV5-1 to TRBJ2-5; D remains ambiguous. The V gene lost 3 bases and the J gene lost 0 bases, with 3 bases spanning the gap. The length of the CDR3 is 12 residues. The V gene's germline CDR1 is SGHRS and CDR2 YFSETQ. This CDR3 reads CASSSYQETQYF. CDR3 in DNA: TGCGCCAGCAGCTCCTACCAAGAGACCCAGTACTTC.

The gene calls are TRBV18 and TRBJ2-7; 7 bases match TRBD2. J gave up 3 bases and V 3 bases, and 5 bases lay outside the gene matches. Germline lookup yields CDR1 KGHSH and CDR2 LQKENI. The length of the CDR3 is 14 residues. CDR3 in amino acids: CASSPTSGNYEQYF. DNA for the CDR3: TGTGCCAGCTCACCTACGAGCGGGAACTACGAGCAGTACTTC.

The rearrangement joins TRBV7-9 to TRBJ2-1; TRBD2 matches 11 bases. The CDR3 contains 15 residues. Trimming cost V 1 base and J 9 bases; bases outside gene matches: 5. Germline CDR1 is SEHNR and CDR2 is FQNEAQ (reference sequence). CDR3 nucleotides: TGTGCCAGCAGCTTAGTAGCGGGGGGGACTAGTGAGCAGTTCTTC. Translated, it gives CASSLVAGGTSEQFF.

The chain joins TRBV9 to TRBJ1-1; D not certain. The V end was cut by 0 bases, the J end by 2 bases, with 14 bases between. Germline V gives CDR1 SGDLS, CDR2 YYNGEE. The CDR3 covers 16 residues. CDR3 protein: CASSVGTTIQNTEAFF. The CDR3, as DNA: TGTGCCAGCAGCGTAGGTACGACAATACAAAACACTGAAGCTTTCTTT.

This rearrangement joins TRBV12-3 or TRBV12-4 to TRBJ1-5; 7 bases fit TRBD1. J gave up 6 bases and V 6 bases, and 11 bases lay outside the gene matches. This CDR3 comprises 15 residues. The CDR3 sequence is CASSSATGLSQPQHF. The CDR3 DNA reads TGTGCCAGCAGCTCAGCGACAGGGCTTAGTCAGCCCCAGCATTTT.

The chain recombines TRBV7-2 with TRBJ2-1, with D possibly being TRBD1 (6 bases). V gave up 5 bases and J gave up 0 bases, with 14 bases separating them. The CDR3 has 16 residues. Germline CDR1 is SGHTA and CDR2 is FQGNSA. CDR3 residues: CASSPYTGISYNEQFF. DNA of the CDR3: TGTGCCAGCAGCCCCTACACAGGGATCTCCTACAATGAGCAGTTCTTC.

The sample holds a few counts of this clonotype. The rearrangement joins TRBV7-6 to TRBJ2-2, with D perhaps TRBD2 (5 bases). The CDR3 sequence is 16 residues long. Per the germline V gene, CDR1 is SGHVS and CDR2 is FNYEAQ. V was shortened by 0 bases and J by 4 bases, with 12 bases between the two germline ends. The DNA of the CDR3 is TGTGCCAGCAGCTTAGCTGCCCGGGGTCCCACCGGGGAGCTGTTTTTT. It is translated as CASSLAARGPTGELFF.

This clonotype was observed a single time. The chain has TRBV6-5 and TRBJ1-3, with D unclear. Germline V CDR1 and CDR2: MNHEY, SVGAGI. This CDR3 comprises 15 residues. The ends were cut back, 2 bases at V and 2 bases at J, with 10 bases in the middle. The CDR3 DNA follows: TGTGCCAGCAGTTACGAGGGTATTACTGGAAACACCATATATTTT. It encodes CASSYEGITGNTIYF.